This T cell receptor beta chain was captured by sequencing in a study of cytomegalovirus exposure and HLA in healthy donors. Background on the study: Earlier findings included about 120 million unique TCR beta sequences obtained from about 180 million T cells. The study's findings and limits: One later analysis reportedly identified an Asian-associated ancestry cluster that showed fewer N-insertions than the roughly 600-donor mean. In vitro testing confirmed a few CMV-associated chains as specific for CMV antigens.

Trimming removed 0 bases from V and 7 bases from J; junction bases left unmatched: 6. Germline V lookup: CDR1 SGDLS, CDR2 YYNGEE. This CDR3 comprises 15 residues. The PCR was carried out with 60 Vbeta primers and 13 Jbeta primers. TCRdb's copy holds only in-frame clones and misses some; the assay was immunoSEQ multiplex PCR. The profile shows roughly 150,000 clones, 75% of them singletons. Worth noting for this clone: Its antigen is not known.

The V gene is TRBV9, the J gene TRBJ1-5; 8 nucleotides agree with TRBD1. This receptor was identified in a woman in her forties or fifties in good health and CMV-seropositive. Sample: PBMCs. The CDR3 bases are TGTGCCAGCAGCGTAGGGACAGGGTCTCAACAGCCCCAGCATTTT. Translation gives CASSVGTGSQQPQHF.